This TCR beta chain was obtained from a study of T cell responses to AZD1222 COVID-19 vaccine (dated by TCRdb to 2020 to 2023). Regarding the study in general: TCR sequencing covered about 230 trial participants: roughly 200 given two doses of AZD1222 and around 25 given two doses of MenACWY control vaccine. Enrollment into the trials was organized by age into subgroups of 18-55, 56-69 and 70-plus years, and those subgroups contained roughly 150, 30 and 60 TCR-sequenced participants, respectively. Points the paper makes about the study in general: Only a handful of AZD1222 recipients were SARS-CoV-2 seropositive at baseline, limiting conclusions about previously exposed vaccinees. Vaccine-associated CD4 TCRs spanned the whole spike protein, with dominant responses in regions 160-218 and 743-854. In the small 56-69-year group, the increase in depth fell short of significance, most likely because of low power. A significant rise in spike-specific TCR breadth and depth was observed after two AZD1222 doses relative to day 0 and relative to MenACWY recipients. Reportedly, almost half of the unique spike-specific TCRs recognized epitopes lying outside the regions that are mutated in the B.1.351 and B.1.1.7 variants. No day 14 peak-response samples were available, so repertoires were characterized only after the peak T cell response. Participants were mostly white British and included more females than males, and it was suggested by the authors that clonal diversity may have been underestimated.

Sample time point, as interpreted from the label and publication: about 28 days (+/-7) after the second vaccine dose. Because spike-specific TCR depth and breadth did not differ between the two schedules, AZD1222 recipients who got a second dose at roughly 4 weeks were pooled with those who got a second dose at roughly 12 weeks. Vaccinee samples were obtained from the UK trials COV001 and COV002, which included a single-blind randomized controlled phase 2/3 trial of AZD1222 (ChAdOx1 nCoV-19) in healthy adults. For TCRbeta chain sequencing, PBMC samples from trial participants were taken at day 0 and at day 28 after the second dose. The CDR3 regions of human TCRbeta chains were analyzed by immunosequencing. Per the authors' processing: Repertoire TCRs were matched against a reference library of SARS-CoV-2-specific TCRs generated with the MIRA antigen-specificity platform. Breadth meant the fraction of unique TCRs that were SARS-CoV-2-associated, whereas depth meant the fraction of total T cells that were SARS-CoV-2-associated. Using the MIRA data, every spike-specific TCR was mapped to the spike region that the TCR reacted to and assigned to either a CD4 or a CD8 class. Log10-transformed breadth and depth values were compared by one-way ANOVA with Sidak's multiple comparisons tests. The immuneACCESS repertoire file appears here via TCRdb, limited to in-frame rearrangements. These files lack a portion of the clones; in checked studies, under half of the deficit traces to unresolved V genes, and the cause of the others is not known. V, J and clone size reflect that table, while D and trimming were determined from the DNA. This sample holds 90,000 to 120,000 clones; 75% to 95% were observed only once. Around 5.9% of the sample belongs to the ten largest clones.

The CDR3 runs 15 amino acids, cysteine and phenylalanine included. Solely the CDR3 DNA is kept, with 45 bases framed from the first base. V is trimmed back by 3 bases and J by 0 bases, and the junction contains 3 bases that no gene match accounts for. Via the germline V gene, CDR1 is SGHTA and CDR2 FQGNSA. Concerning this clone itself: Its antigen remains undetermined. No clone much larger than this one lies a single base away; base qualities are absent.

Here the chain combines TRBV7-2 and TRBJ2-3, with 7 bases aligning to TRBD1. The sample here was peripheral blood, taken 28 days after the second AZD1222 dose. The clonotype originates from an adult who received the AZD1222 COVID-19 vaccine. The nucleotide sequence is TGTGCCAGCAGCTTGGACAGGAGTAGCACAGATACGCAGTATTTT. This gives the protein CASSLDRSSTDTQYF.